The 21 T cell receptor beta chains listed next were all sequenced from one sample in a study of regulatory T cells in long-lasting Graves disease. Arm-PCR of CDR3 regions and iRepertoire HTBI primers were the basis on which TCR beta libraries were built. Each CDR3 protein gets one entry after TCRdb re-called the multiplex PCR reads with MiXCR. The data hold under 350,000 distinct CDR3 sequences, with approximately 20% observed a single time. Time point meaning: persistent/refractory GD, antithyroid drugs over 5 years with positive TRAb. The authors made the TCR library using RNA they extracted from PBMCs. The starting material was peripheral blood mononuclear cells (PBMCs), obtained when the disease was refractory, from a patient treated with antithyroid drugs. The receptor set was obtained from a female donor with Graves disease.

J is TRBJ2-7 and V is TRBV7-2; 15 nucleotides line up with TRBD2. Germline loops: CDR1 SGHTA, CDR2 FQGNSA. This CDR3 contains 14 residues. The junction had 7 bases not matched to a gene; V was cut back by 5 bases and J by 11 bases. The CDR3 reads CASSLGLAGGQEYF. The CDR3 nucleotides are TGTGCCAGCAGCCTGGGACTAGCGGGGGGCCAGGAGTACTTC.

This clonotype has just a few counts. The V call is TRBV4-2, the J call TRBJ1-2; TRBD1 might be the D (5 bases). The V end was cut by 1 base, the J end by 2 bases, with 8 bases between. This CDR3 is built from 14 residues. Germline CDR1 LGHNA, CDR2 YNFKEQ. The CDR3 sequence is CASSQGDLNYGYTF. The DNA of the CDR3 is TGTGCCAGCAGCCAAGGGGACCTCAACTATGGCTACACCTTC.

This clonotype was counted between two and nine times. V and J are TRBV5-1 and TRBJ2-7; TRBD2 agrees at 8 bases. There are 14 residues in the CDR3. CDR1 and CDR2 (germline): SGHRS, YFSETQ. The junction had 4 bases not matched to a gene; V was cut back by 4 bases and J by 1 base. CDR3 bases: TGCGCCAGCAGCACCGGGGGGGCATCCTACGAGCAGTACTTC. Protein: CASSTGGASYEQYF.

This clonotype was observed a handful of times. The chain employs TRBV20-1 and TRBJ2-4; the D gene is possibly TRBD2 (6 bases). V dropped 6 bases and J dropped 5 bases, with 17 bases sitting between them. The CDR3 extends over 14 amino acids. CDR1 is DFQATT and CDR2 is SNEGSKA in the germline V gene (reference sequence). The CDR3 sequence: CSATRLVGQNIQYF. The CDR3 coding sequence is TGCAGTGCAACCCGACTAGTTGGCCAAAACATTCAGTACTTC.

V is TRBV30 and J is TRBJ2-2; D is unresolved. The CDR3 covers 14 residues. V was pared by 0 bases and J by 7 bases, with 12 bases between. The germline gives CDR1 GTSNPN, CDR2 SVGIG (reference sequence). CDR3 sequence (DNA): TGTGCCTGGAGTGTACTTGTGGGCGGCGGGGAGCTGTTTTTT. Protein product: CAWSVLVGGGELFF.

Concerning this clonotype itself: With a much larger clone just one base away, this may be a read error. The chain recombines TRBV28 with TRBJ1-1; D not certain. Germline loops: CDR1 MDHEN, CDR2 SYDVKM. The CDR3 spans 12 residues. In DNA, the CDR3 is TGTACCAGCAAGGTGGGGAACACTGAAGCTTTCTTT. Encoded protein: CTSKVGNTEAFF. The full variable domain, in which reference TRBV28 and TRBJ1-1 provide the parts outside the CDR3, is DVKVTQSSRYLVKRTGEKVFLECVQDMDHENMFWYRQDPGLGLRLIYFSYDVKMKEKGDIPEGYSVSREKKERFSLILESASTNQTSMYLCTSKVGNTEAFFGQGTRLTVV.

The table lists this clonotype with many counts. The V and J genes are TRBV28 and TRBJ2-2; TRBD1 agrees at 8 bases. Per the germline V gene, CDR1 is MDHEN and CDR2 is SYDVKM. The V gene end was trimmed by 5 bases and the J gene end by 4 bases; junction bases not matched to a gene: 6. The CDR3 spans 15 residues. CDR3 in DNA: TGTGCCAGCAGTACCCGGGACAGGCGCACCGGGGAGCTGTTTTTT. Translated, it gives CASSTRDRRTGELFF.

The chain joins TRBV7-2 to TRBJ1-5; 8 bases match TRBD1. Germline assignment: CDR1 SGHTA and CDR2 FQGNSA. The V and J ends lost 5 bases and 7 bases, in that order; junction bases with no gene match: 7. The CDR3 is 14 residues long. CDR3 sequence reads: CASSQTGGYQPQHF. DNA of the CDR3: TGTGCCAGCAGCCAAACAGGGGGTTACCAGCCCCAGCATTTT. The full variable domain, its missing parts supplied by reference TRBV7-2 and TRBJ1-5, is GAGVSQSPSNKVTEKGKDVELRCDPISGHTALYWYRQSLGQGLEFLIYFQGNSAPDKSGLPSDRFSAERTGGSVSTLTIQRTQQEDSAVYLCASSQTGGYQPQHFGDGTRLSIL.

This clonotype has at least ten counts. The CDR3 nucleotides are TGTGCCAGCAGTACCGTACAGGGGGTCCAAGAGACCCAGTACTTC. It yields the protein CASSTVQGVQETQYF. The chain carries TRBV27 and TRBJ2-5, with 8 positions matching TRBD1. V lost 5 bases to trimming and J lost 1 base; unmatched junction nucleotides: 6. The CDR3 loop spans 15 amino acids. Looked up from germline, CDR1 is MNHEY and CDR2 is SMNVEV (reference sequence).

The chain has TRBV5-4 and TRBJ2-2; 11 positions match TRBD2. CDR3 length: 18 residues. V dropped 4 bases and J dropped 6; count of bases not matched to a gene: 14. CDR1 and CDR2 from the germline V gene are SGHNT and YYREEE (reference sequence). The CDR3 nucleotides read TGTGCCAGCAGCCAAGGATTAATAGCGGGAGGGACGGCCGGGGAGCTGTTTTTT. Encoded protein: CASSQGLIAGGTAGELFF.

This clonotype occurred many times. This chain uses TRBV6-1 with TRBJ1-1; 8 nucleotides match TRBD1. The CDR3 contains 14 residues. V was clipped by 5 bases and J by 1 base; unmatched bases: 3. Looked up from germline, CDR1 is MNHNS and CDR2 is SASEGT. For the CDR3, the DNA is TGTGCCAGCAGTCGACAGGGGAGGAACACTGAAGCTTTCTTT. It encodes CASSRQGRNTEAFF.

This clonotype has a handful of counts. The DNA for the CDR3 is TGTGCCAGCAGGGGCGGACAGGGGGAGTACACCGGGGAGCTGTTTTTT. Encoded protein: CASRGGQGEYTGELFF. The chain recombines TRBV6-1 with TRBJ2-2, with TRBD1 matching over 10 bases. With 6 bases clipped from V and 3 bases from J, the junction kept 7 bases outside the gene matches. The CDR3 is made up of 16 amino acids. Germline V gene sequence: CDR1 MNHNS, CDR2 SASEGT.

CDR3 sequence reads: CASSPRQGAEDTQYF. The DNA of the CDR3 is TGTGCCAGCAGTCCGCGACAGGGGGCGGAAGATACGCAGTATTTT. The gene calls are TRBV27 and TRBJ2-3; 10 bases line up with TRBD1. CDR3 length equals 15 residues. V shed 5 bases, J shed 5 bases, and the junction held 7 bases outside the gene matches. Germline CDR1 reads MNHEY; CDR2 reads SMNVEV (reference sequence).

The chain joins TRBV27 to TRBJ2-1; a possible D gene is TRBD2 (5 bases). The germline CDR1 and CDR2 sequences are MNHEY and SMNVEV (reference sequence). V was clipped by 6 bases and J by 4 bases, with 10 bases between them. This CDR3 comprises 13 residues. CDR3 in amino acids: CASRREGYNEQFF. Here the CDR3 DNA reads TGTGCCAGCAGGCGAGAGGGATACAATGAGCAGTTCTTC.

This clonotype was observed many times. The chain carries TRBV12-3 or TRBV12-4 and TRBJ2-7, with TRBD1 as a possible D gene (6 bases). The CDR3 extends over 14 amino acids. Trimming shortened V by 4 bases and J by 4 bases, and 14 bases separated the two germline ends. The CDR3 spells CASSSPGHRYEQYF. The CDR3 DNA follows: TGTGCCAGCAGTTCTCCGGGACACAGATACGAGCAGTACTTC.

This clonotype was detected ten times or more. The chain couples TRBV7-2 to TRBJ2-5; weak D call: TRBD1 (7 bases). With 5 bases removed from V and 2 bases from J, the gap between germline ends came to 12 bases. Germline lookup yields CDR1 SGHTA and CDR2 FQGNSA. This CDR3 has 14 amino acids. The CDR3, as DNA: TGTGCCAGCAGCAGGGCGGGACAGCAAGAGACCCAGTACTTC. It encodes CASSRAGQQETQYF. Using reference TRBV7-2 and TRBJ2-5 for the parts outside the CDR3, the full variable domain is GAGVSQSPSNKVTEKGKDVELRCDPISGHTALYWYRQSLGQGLEFLIYFQGNSAPDKSGLPSDRFSAERTGGSVSTLTIQRTQQEDSAVYLCASSRAGQQETQYFGPGTRLLVL.

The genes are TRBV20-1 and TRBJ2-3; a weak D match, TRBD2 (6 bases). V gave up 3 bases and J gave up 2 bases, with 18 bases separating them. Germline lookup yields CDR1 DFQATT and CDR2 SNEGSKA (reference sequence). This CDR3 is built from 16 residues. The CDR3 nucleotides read TGCAGTGCTAGCAGTGTGAGTAGCGGCTACACAGATACGCAGTATTTT. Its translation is CSASSVSSGYTDTQYF.

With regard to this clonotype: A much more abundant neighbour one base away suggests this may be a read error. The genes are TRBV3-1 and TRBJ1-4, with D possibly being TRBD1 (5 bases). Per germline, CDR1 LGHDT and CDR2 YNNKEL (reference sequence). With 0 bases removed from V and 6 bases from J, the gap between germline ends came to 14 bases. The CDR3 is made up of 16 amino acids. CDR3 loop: CASSQEWGRADEKLFF. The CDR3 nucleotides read TGTGCCAGCAGCCAAGAATGGGGCAGGGCCGATGAAAAACTGTTTTTT.

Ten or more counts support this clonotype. CDR3 in amino acids: CASSRTRGQETQYF. The CDR3 DNA is TGTGCCAGCAGCCGGACTAGAGGACAAGAGACCCAGTACTTC. This rearrangement joins TRBV7-2 to TRBJ2-5; 7 bases align to TRBD2. The CDR3 covers 14 residues. Trimming cost V 5 bases and J 2 bases; bases outside gene matches: 5. The V gene's germline CDR1 is SGHTA and CDR2 FQGNSA.

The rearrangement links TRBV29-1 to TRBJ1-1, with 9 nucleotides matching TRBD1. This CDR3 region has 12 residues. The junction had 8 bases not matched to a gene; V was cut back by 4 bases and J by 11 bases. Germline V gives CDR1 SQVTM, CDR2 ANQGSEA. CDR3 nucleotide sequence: TGCAGCGTTGCCGGGACAGGGATTCAGGCTTTCTTT. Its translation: CSVAGTGIQAFF.

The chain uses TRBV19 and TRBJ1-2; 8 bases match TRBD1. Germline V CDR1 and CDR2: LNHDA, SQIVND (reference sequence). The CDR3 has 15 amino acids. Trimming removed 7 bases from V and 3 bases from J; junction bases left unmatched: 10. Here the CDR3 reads CASNEGDRIYYGYTF. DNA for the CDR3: TGTGCCAGTAACGAGGGGGACAGGATCTACTATGGCTACACCTTC.